This is a list of T cell receptor beta chains from one sample in a study of graft-versus-host responses after intestinal transplantation. Assay used: immunoSEQ multiplex PCR; TCRdb lists only in-frame clones, some missing. In the table there are approximately 38,000 clones, roughly 80% of which are singletons. The source material was PBMCs, sampled 1,000 to 1,300 days after transplant. All receptors derive from a human patient who received an intestinal transplant, so some T cells may come from the graft donor. Each CDR3 is given with its conserved first and last residue. A D gene is named only where the DNA matches it firmly. The size field is filled for only some rows; it gives once, few, many or a size class.

clone_size: once
d_call: NA
j_call: TRBJ2-3
v_call: TRBV4-2
cdr3_aa: CASSQERGAADTQYF
cdr3_nt: TGTGCCAGCAGCCAAGAAAGAGGCGCCGCAGATACGCAGTATTTT

clone_size: NA
d_call: TRBD2
j_call: TRBJ2-3
v_call: TRBV15
cdr3_aa: CATSPRAGTATDTQYF
cdr3_nt: TGTGCCACCAGCCCTAGAGCGGGAACCGCCACAGATACGCAGTATTTT

clone_size: NA
d_call: NA
j_call: TRBJ2-5
v_call: TRBV30
cdr3_aa: CAWSAPETQYF
cdr3_nt: TGTGCCTGGAGCGCACCAGAGACCCAGTACTTC

clone_size: NA
d_call: NA
j_call: TRBJ2-1
v_call: TRBV6-6
cdr3_aa: CASSYSNAGINEQFF
cdr3_nt: TGTGCCAGCAGTTACTCAAACGCGGGAATAAATGAGCAGTTCTTC

clone_size: NA
d_call: TRBD1
j_call: TRBJ2-7
v_call: TRBV6-1
cdr3_aa: CASSESETGGSYEQYF
cdr3_nt: TGTGCCAGCAGTGAATCAGAGACAGGGGGCTCCTACGAGCAGTACTTC

clone_size: NA
d_call: NA
j_call: TRBJ2-7
v_call: TRBV6-1
cdr3_aa: CASSVQGEGHEQYF
cdr3_nt: TGTGCCAGCAGTGTCCAGGGGGAGGGCCACGAGCAGTACTTC

clone_size: few
d_call: NA
j_call: TRBJ1-6
v_call: TRBV10-2
cdr3_aa: CASRAGYNSPLHF
cdr3_nt: TGCGCCAGCAGGGCAGGATATAATTCACCCCTCCACTTT

clone_size: NA
d_call: TRBD1
j_call: TRBJ1-4
v_call: TRBV30
cdr3_aa: CAWSGTGEPGKLFF
cdr3_nt: TGTGCCTGGAGTGGGACAGGGGAGCCGGGGAAACTGTTTTTT

clone_size: NA
d_call: NA
j_call: TRBJ2-7
v_call: TRBV6-5
cdr3_aa: CASSNSYEQYF
cdr3_nt: TGTGCCAGCAGTAACTCATACGAGCAGTACTTC

clone_size: NA
d_call: NA
j_call: TRBJ2-1
v_call: TRBV4-1
cdr3_aa: CASSQTTGTATAHEQFF
cdr3_nt: TGCGCCAGCAGCCAGACCACCGGGACGGCCACAGCCCATGAGCAGTTCTTC

clone_size: NA
d_call: TRBD2
j_call: TRBJ2-5
v_call: TRBV7-9
cdr3_aa: CASSFGLAEETQYF
cdr3_nt: TGTGCCAGCAGCTTCGGACTAGCGGAAGAGACCCAGTACTTC

clone_size: NA
d_call: NA
j_call: TRBJ1-1
v_call: TRBV15
cdr3_aa: CATSREVIRNTEAFF
cdr3_nt: TGTGCCACCAGCAGAGAAGTGATCAGGAACACTGAAGCTTTCTTT

clone_size: NA
d_call: NA
j_call: TRBJ1-2
v_call: TRBV5-4
cdr3_aa: CASSTGTGGANYGYTF
cdr3_nt: TGTGCCAGCAGCACCGGGACCGGCGGAGCTAACTATGGCTACACCTTC